This T cell receptor beta chain was sequenced for a study of T cells in narcolepsy. Study as a whole: Donors had narcolepsy type 1 or type 2, or were healthy controls. Points from the study as a whole: Reportedly, autoreactive clonotypes were serially detected in patients' blood but not controls'. No autoreactive T cell clone sequences appeared in some memory CD4+ repertoires. Autoreactive HCRT-specific and TRIB2-specific clonotypes were marked in same-patient CSF-versus-blood CD4+ comparisons.

The CDR3 has 13 amino acids. CDR1 and CDR2 from the germline V gene are MGHRA and YSYEKL. As for this clone: Antigen unknown.

Produced via immunoSEQ multiplex PCR; TCRdb's table is partial and in-frame only. Seen here are 37,000 or so clones, approximately 85% observed once, and the top ten hold about 1.6%. V is TRBV4-1 and J is TRBJ2-5; D ambiguous. The J call may be incorrect, as the DNA end agrees better with TRBJ2-7. This clonotype was obtained from a human donor with narcolepsy. Material: CD45RA- memory CD4+ T cells from PBMCs. In nucleotides, the CDR3 is TGCGCCAGCAGCTACAGAAGCTCCTACGAGCAGTACTTC. The encoded protein is CASSYRSSYEQYF.